This T cell receptor beta chain was retrieved from a study of T cells in Graves' hyperthyroidism and ophthalmopathy. Overall study results and limits: Most thyroid clonotypes expanded above 0.001 were also detected in blood.

TCR beta CDR3 region amplification was performed from RNA transcripts. The HTBI primer set was used in a first-round RT-PCR of the TCR CDR3. One entry per CDR3 protein results from TCRdb running MiXCR on the multiplex PCR reads. Among a few hundred thousand distinct CDR3 sequences listed, less than 25% were seen once. Germline CDR1 is SGHRS and CDR2 is YFSETQ. Trimming left V 4 bases short and J 2 bases short, with 6 bases between. The length of the CDR3 is 13 residues. Details on this clonotype: Its antigen is not identified.

The chain joins TRBV5-1 to TRBJ2-2; D not certain. Specimen: blood. This receptor was obtained from a woman in her 70s with Graves' ophthalmopathy. CDR3 nucleotides: TGCGCCAGCAGCGAGGTTAACACCGGGGAGCTGTTTTTT. Protein: CASSEVNTGELFF.